Listed here is a single T cell receptor beta chain. Its antigen is currently not known. No much larger clone is present one base from it, and per-base qualities are unavailable. This record belongs to a study of blood T cell repertoires in COVID-19 (TCRdb year 2020). Context from the whole study: Samples covering the acute and convalescent phases of COVID-19 were provided by collaborators in the United States, Italy and Spain. Samples were obtained from the ongoing ImmuneRACE study (first 160 participants) and from over a thousand subjects provided by 6 global collaborators. Deeply sampled blood TCRbeta repertoires from subjects exposed to, actively infected with, or recovered from COVID-19 were included in the dataset. Nearly every sample came with metadata listing a de-identified subject ID, COVID-19 status, age in years and sex. Where available, HLA class I and class II types were taken from metadata supplied by the sample provider and were not determined by assay-based typing. The material from the prospective study consisted of cDNA or gDNA derived from T cells, B-cell-depleted T cells, or PBMCs. The repertoires were made available in a free public database intended to serve as a resource for research on the immune response to SARS-CoV-2. Summary of the overall study and its limitations: The amount of clinical and demographic metadata varied by source and participant and was provided uncurated.

From V the trimming removes 4 bases and from J it removes 6 bases, while the gene matches leave 6 bases of the junction unaccounted for. According to the germline V gene, CDR1 reads SGHTA and CDR2 reads FQGNSA. Counted from cysteine to phenylalanine, this CDR3 has 14 amino acids. Just CDR3 DNA is preserved here, 42 bases in frame from base 1. Collaborating institutions collected whole blood in K2EDTA tubes following their own protocols. For TCRbeta analysis, collaborators shipped samples in one of three forms: frozen whole blood, isolated PBMCs, or DNA extracted from either of those sample types. The immunoSEQ Assay, a bias-controlled multiplex PCR, was used to amplify TCRbeta CDR3 regions from genomic DNA. For the original study's pipeline: Nucleated cell counts per sample were estimated from amplification of reference gene primers within the assay. To quantify the absolute abundance of each unique TCRbeta CDR3 rearrangement, sequence reads were collapsed and filtered. For each sample, productive Simpson clonality was calculated by taking the square root of Simpson's diversity index across productive rearrangements. This is the immuneACCESS table as TCRdb keeps it, with only in-frame sequences that have V and J called. A part of the clones is gone; compared with another copy, unresolved V genes explain less than half, and the rest is unexplained. The DNA was the basis for D and trimming; V, J and clone size are from that table. The sample table shows under 200,000 clones, and about four fifths are seen once. The ten largest account for approximately 2.4% of the sample.

The sequencing input was peripheral blood. The rearranged chain carries TRBV7-2 and TRBJ2-7, with TRBD1 matching 10 junction bases. The origin of this receptor is a human donor with acute or convalescent COVID-19. The donor label of this sample is uncertain. In nucleotide form, the sequence is TGTGCCAGCAGCTACCGACAGGGGGCGATCGAGCAGTACTTC. This encodes CASSYRQGAIEQYF.